The following is a TCR beta chain sequence with its context. The antigen remains unidentified. This sample was included in a study of T cell responses to AZD1222 COVID-19 vaccine. Across the study: Second doses that came at about 4 or about 12 weeks were put together. The study, taken as a whole, reports: Unmutated regions of variants are reportedly targeted by nearly half of spike-specific TCRs.

The data were produced by immunoSEQ multiplex PCR, yet TCRdb's version contains in-frame clones alone and is incomplete. Of 75,000 to 90,000 clones listed, roughly 86% were seen once; the top ten hold about 9.5%. The CDR3 is 15 amino acids. V dropped 1 base and J dropped 4 bases, with 13 bases sitting between them. Germline lookup yields CDR1 MGHRA and CDR2 YSYEKL. The V and J genes are TRBV4-1 and TRBJ1-1; D ambiguous. The source is an adult in good health. The sample consisted of peripheral blood, taken on day 0 of AZD1222 vaccination. Here the CDR3 DNA reads TGCGCCAGCAGCCAAGCCCCCGGCCTCAGCACTGAAGCTTTCTTT. Protein sequence: CASSQAPGLSTEAFF.